The text below deals with one T cell receptor beta chain. CDR3 length: 16 amino acids. Deletions cut 6 bases from V and 0 bases from J, with 14 bases between. Germline-derived CDR1 and CDR2 are MRHNA and SNTAGT. The sample is drawn from a study of control samples from healthy donors and cancer patients. Generated by immunoSEQ multiplex PCR, the TCRdb table keeps only in-frame clones and is missing some. This sample has around 130,000 clones; about 90% occur once, and the top ten carry 30% to 40%. This rearrangement joins TRBV6-4 to TRBJ2-2; D gene ambiguous. This TCR was recovered from a man over 45 in good health. Sequences were obtained from blood. The CDR3: CASSTIQTSNTGELFF. The CDR3 nucleotides are TGTGCCAGCAGCACAATACAAACGTCGAACACCGGGGAGCTGTTTTTT.